This T cell receptor beta chain was recovered during a study of blood T cell repertoires in COVID-19. Participant ages covered roughly 18 to 89 years across some 25 US areas. The repertoire was sequenced with immunoSEQ multiplex PCR; TCRdb's copy has only in-frame clones and lacks some. The sample has around 330,000 clones, over 75% seen once. CDR3 length: 13 amino acids. V shed 0 bases and J 7 bases; nucleotides not matched to a gene: 2. Germline assignment: CDR1 GTSNPN and CDR2 SVGIG (reference sequence). This clonotype was obtained from a woman aged 40 to 50 who had recovered from COVID-19. The rearrangement uses TRBV30 and TRBJ2-7; 11 positions agree with TRBD1. The sample comprised PBMCs or T cells enriched from blood (not recorded which). Here the CDR3 reads CAWSVGTGGEQYF. In nucleotides, the CDR3 is TGTGCCTGGAGTGTCGGGACAGGGGGTGAGCAGTACTTC.